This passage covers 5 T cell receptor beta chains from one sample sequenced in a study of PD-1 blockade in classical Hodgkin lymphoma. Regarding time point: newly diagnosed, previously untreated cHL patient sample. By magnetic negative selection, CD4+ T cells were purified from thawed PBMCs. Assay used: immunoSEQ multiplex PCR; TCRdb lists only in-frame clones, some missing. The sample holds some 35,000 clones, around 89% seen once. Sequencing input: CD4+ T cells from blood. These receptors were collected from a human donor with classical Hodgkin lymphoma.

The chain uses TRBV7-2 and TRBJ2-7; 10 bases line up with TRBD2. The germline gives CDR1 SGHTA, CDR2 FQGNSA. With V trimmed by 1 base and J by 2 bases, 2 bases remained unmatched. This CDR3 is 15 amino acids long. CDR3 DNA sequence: TGTGCCAGCAGCTTAGGGACTAGCGGAACCTACGAGCAGTACTTC. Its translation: CASSLGTSGTYEQYF. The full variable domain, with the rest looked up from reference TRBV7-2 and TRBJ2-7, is GAGVSQSPSNKVTEKGKDVELRCDPISGHTALYWYRQSLGQGLEFLIYFQGNSAPDKSGLPSDRFSAERTGGSVSTLTIQRTQQEDSAVYLCASSLGTSGTYEQYFGPGTRLTVT.

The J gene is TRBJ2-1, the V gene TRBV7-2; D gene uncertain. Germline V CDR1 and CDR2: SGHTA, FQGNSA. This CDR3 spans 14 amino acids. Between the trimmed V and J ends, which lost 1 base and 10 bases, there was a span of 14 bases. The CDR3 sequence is CASSLGTGASEQFF. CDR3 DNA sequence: TGTGCCAGCAGCTTAGGTACCGGAGCAAGCGAGCAGTTCTTC.

CDR3 nucleotides: TGTGCCAGCAGCTTCTTAGGGGGAAAAGAGACCCAGTACTTC. Translating it yields CASSFLGGKETQYF. The rearrangement uses TRBV7-3 and TRBJ2-5; D is possibly TRBD1 (6 bases). Per germline, CDR1 SGHTA and CDR2 FQGTGA. CDR3 length equals 14 residues. V dropped 3 bases and J dropped 3 bases, with 11 bases sitting between them.

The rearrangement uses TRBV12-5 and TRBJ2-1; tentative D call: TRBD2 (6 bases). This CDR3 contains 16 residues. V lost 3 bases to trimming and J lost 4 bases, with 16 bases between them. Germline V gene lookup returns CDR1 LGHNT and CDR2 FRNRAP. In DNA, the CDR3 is TGTGCTAGTGGTTTAGTCCTTAGCGGAGCGTACAATGAGCAGTTCTTC. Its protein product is CASGLVLSGAYNEQFF.

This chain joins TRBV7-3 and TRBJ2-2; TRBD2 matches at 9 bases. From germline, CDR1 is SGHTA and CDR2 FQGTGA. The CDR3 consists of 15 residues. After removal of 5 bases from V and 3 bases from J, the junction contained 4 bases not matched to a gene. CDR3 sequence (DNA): TGTGCCAGCAGCCTAGCGGGGCCCGACACCGGGGAGCTGTTTTTT. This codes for CASSLAGPDTGELFF.